The clone carrying this TCR beta chain was seen at least ten times. Its antigen is unidentified. Sample time point: newly diagnosed GD, antithyroid drugs for less than 3 months. PBMCs provided the RNA from which the TCR library was made. Assembly of TCR beta libraries relied on iRepertoire HTBI primers together with Arm-PCR of CDR3 regions. One entry per CDR3 protein results from TCRdb running MiXCR on the multiplex PCR reads. Of about 220,000 distinct CDR3 sequences in the sample, roughly 19% were seen once. The sample originates from a study of regulatory T cells in long-lasting Graves disease. General study points: Relative to new patients (under 1,000), persistent patients exhibited greater sharing of public clonotypes (approximately 2,500).

CDR3 size: 14 residues. Trimming stripped 3 bases from V and 4 bases from J, with 10 bases between. These data were likewise used in another study, on T cells in Graves' hyperthyroidism and ophthalmopathy. That study adds: Blood also showed most of the thyroid clonotypes that were expanded above 0.001.

The rearrangement uses TRBV12-3 or TRBV12-4 and TRBJ2-1; D gene ambiguous. The receptor was isolated from a young woman with Graves disease. The sample was peripheral blood mononuclear cells (PBMCs), taken at new diagnosis, from a patient treated with antithyroid drugs. In DNA form, the CDR3 reads TGTGCCAGCAGTTTGGTGCATCCGTACAATGAGCAGTTCTTC. It specifies CASSLVHPYNEQFF.